What follows are 32 T cell receptor beta chains derived from one specimen sequenced in a study of T cells in Graves' hyperthyroidism and ophthalmopathy. RNA transcripts were the template for amplifying TCR beta CDR3 regions. The primer set for the first-round RT-PCR of the TCR CDR3 was HTBI. TCRdb reanalysed the multiplex PCR reads using MiXCR and keeps one entry per CDR3 protein. The top ten hold about 43% of the sample, which has roughly 510,000 distinct CDR3 sequences, approximately 48% seen once. Sequencing input: peripheral blood or thyroid tissue (not recorded which). The receptors stem from an adult woman with Graves' disease, either hyperthyroidism or ophthalmopathy (not recorded which).

This chain uses TRBV20-1 with TRBJ2-7, with 11 bases fitting TRBD2. Germline V lookup: CDR1 DFQATT, CDR2 SNEGSKA (reference sequence). The CDR3 has 13 amino acids. V lost 5 bases, J lost 6 bases, and 6 bases stayed unmatched. The chain's CDR3 is CSAVAGGPPEQYF. CDR3 nucleotide sequence: TGCAGTGCTGTAGCGGGAGGGCCTCCCGAGCAGTACTTC.

The chain joins TRBV19 to TRBJ2-2; D is perhaps TRBD1 or TRBD2 (5 bases each). The CDR3 runs to 15 residues. The V gene's germline CDR1 is LNHDA and CDR2 SQIVND (reference sequence). Trimming pared 11 bases from V and 5 bases from J, leaving 21 bases between. The CDR3 DNA reads as TGTGCCGTGGGGCGATTTCGGGGTCGTACCGGGGAGCTGTTTTTT. Its translation is CAVGRFRGRTGELFF.

This clonotype was counted ten times or more. As DNA, the CDR3 is TGTGCCAGCAGTGACAGGTCCTACGAGCAGTACTTC. This translates into CASSDRSYEQYF. The chain couples TRBV7-9 to TRBJ2-7, with D possibly TRBD1 on 6 matching bases. This CDR3 is 12 amino acids long. Germline V CDR1 and CDR2: SEHNR, FQNEAQ (reference sequence). V was cut by 6 bases and J by 1 base, with 7 bases left in between.

The chain uses TRBV20-1 and TRBJ2-5; 11 positions agree with TRBD2. The CDR3 totals 16 residues. The trim removed 5 bases at V and 2 bases at J, leaving 10 bases unmatched. CDR1 and CDR2 from the germline V gene are DFQATT and SNEGSKA (reference sequence). The CDR3 loop is CSASYAGTSGQETQYF. The CDR3 coding sequence is TGCAGTGCTTCCTATGCGGGGACTAGCGGACAAGAGACCCAGTACTTC.

This clonotype has a count of ten or more. The chain combines TRBV7-9 with TRBJ1-1, with 7 bases matching TRBD1. This CDR3 has 13 amino acids. Germline CDR1 SEHNR, CDR2 FQNEAQ (reference sequence). After removal of 5 bases from V and 3 bases from J, the junction contained 3 bases not matched to a gene. CDR3 DNA sequence: TGTGCCAGCAGCCGGGGACAGTACACTGAAGCTTTCTTT. This sequence encodes CASSRGQYTEAFF.

Many counts were recorded for this clonotype. This sequence joins TRBV7-9 and TRBJ1-4, with no clear D. In germline, CDR1 is SEHNR, CDR2 FQNEAQ (reference sequence). The CDR3 length is 14 residues. The V end lost 2 bases, the J end lost 12 bases, and 16 bases lay between the germline ends. The CDR3 DNA sequence: TGTGCCAGCAGCTTAAAGCGGGCGTCAGGAGAACTGTTTTTT. Amino acids: CASSLKRASGELFF.

The table lists this clonotype with a few counts. The chain recombines TRBV10-3 with TRBJ1-4; tentative D call: TRBD1 (5 bases). The length of the CDR3 is 18 residues. The germline V gene has CDR1 ENHRY and CDR2 SYGVKD. V was trimmed by 0 bases and J by 0 bases, leaving 14 bases between them. The CDR3 reads CAISESKSQGATNEKLFF. The CDR3 DNA follows: TGTGCCATCAGTGAGTCGAAAAGCCAGGGAGCAACTAATGAAAAACTGTTTTTT.

This clonotype was picked up many times. CDR3 nucleotides: TGCGCCAGCAGCCAAGATTTTGGGGGCCGGCGTGGCTACACCTTC. Amino acid sequence: CASSQDFGGRRGYTF. This chain links TRBV4-1 with TRBJ1-2; perhaps TRBD1 as D (6 bases). The CDR3 sequence is 15 residues long. The germline gives CDR1 MGHRA, CDR2 YSYEKL. V lost 0 bases and J lost 7, with 15 bases in between.

This clonotype was detected only a few times. The J gene is TRBJ2-2, the V gene TRBV9, with D hard to call. Trimming left V 4 bases short and J 4 bases short, with 5 bases between. Germline V gene lookup returns CDR1 SGDLS and CDR2 YYNGEE. This CDR3 has 12 residues. The CDR3 nucleotides read TGTGCCAGCAGCCAACGCACCGGGGAGCTGTTTTTT. It encodes CASSQRTGELFF.

This chain uses TRBV24-1 with TRBJ1-2; TRBD1 agrees at 8 bases. Germline V gene sequence: CDR1 KGHDR, CDR2 SFDVKD. This CDR3 is 15 amino acids long. V was clipped by 6 bases and J by 0 bases; unmatched bases: 5. CDR3 coding DNA: TGTGCCACCAGTCCAACCAGGGGGCCTAACTATGGCTACACCTTC. It is translated as CATSPTRGPNYGYTF.

The chain combines TRBV5-4 with TRBJ2-7; weak D call: TRBD2 (6 bases). In germline, CDR1 is SGHNT, CDR2 YYREEE (reference sequence). Trimming shortened V by 1 base and J by 6 bases, and 14 bases separated the two germline ends. The CDR3 consists of 14 residues. The CDR3 here is CASSLPGVFSEQYF. As DNA, the CDR3 is TGTGCCAGCAGCTTGCCGGGGGTGTTTAGCGAGCAGTACTTC.

To note about this clonotype: The junction shows a germline mismatch at one end, possibly a read error. The chain joins TRBV5-1 to TRBJ1-2; no clear D. The CDR3 is made up of 10 amino acids. Germline CDR1 SGHRS, CDR2 YFSETQ. CDR3 region: CASSLTVEIF. CDR3 DNA sequence: TGTGCCAGCAGCTTGACGGTTGAAATCTTC. Full variable domain (outside the CDR3, taken from reference TRBV5-1 and TRBJ1-2): KAGVTQTPRYLIKTRGQQVTLSCSPISGHRSVSWYQQTPGQGLQFLFEYFSETQRNKGNFPGRFSGRQFSNSRSEMNVSTLELGDSALYLCASSLTVEIFGSGTRLTVV.

V is TRBV2 and J is TRBJ2-2; no firm D call. V lost 4 bases and J lost 5, with 11 bases in between. This CDR3 comprises 14 residues. Looked up from germline, CDR1 is SNHLY and CDR2 is FYNNEI. The CDR3 DNA reads as TGTGCCAGCAGTGTTACAGACCGGACCGGGGAGCTGTTTTTT. It translates to CASSVTDRTGELFF.

This clonotype came up many times. The chain employs TRBV5-1 and TRBJ1-2, with 7 bases aligning to TRBD1. Trimming cost V 3 bases and J 1 base; bases outside gene matches: 9. CDR1 SGHRS and CDR2 YFSETQ come from the germline V gene. The CDR3 has 16 residues. DNA of the CDR3: TGCGCCAGCAGCTCGAGGGACAGCAACGGTAACTATGGCTACACCTTC. It translates to CASSSRDSNGNYGYTF. The full variable domain, rest sourced from reference TRBV5-1 and TRBJ1-2, is KAGVTQTPRYLIKTRGQQVTLSCSPISGHRSVSWYQQTPGQGLQFLFEYFSETQRNKGNFPGRFSGRQFSNSRSEMNVSTLELGDSALYLCASSSRDSNGNYGYTFGSGTRLTVV.

This clonotype showed up many times. The chain employs TRBV6-5 and TRBJ1-5, with TRBD1 as a possible D gene (6 bases). CDR1 MNHEY and CDR2 SVGAGI come from the germline V gene. V was cut by 6 bases and J by 4 bases, with 10 bases left in between. The CDR3 has 13 residues. The DNA for the CDR3 is TGTGCCAGCAGGGACAGCCGAAATCAGCCCCAGCATTTT. It translates to CASRDSRNQPQHF.

V and J are TRBV7-7 and TRBJ1-1; D is unclear. Germline lookup yields CDR1 SSHAT and CDR2 FNYEAQ (reference sequence). The CDR3 runs 15 residues. The chain's CDR3 is CARDHIIGRGTEAFF. Here the CDR3 DNA reads TGTGCTAGAGACCATATCATCGGTCGTGGCACTGAAGCTTTCTTT.

This clonotype was counted a few times. Germline is not matched at one junction end, which may reflect a read error. The CDR3 DNA follows: TGTGCCAGCAGAGACCGGGACAGGGGCGAGAACGCTGAAGCTTTCTTT. Translation gives CASRDRDRGENAEAFF. V is TRBV28 and J is TRBJ1-1; 10 nucleotides agree with TRBD1. Germline V gene data show CDR1 as MDHEN and CDR2 as SYDVKM. CDR3 length equals 16 residues. Full variable domain (missing parts from reference TRBV28 and TRBJ1-1): DVKVTQSSRYLVKRTGEKVFLECVQDMDHENMFWYRQDPGLGLRLIYFSYDVKMKEKGDIPEGYSVSREKKERFSLILESASTNQTSMYLCASRDRDRGENAEAFFGQGTRLTVV.

This clonotype was recorded many times. The rearrangement links TRBV20-1 to TRBJ1-1; 8 bases match TRBD1. CDR1 is DFQATT and CDR2 is SNEGSKA in the germline V gene (reference sequence). The CDR3 covers 12 residues. Unmatched junction bases numbered 5, after V lost 7 bases and J lost 4 bases. CDR3 sequence reads: CSVDREGTEAFF. DNA of the CDR3: TGCAGTGTGGACAGGGAGGGCACTGAAGCTTTCTTT.

This clonotype appeared many times. The V gene is TRBV19, the J gene TRBJ1-2; the D is unclear. The ends were cut back, 1 base at V and 7 bases at J, with 7 bases in the middle. CDR3 length: 12 residues. CDR1 is LNHDA, CDR2 SQIVND, per germline (reference sequence). CDR3 in DNA: TGTGCCAGTAGTATAGGTCCAGCTGGCTACACCTTC. It specifies CASSIGPAGYTF.

In its sample, this clonotype was seen a few times. The rearrangement uses TRBV20-1 and TRBJ1-1; D call uncertain. Trimming left V 3 bases short and J 8 bases short, with 13 bases between. The CDR3 spans 12 residues. Germline V CDR1 and CDR2: DFQATT, SNEGSKA (reference sequence). The chain's CDR3 is CSASVGSTEAFF. The CDR3 nucleotides read TGCAGTGCTAGCGTGGGCAGTACCGAAGCTTTCTTT.

This chain uses TRBV7-9 with TRBJ1-2; perhaps TRBD1 as D (6 bases). The CDR3 totals 14 residues. CDR1 and CDR2 (germline): SEHNR, FQNEAQ (reference sequence). The germline V and J ends were trimmed by 3 bases and 8 bases, with 16 bases remaining between them. The DNA of the CDR3 is TGTGCCAGCAGCTTTGCGGTTGAGGGGGGCGGCTACACCTTC. Translating gives CASSFAVEGGGYTF.

This clonotype was seen ten or more times. V usage is TRBV6-6 and J usage is TRBJ1-2, with no clear D. The V and J ends lost 0 bases and 4 bases respectively, with 12 bases between them. The CDR3 extends over 15 amino acids. Germline values: CDR1 MNHNY, CDR2 SVGAGI (reference sequence). CDR3 sequence: CASSYSGREGYGYTF. The CDR3, as DNA: TGTGCCAGCAGTTACTCAGGGAGGGAGGGCTATGGCTACACCTTC.

V usage is TRBV11-2 and J usage is TRBJ2-2; possibly TRBD1 for D (6 bases). The germline gives CDR1 SGHAT, CDR2 FQNNGV. The CDR3 is 16 amino acids. V was shortened by 1 base and J by 4 bases, with 13 bases between the two germline ends. The CDR3 sequence is CASSLGDKVGTGELFF. In DNA form, the CDR3 reads TGTGCCAGCAGCTTAGGGGACAAGGTTGGCACCGGGGAGCTGTTTTTT.

The rearrangement joins TRBV25-1 to TRBJ2-7; TRBD1 matches at 7 bases. Losses at the gene ends were 7 bases for V and 2 bases for J; bases not matched to a gene: 11. This CDR3 has 15 residues. Germline V gene lookup returns CDR1 MGHDK and CDR2 SYGVNS. In DNA form, the CDR3 reads TGTGCCAGCAAGTCACTCGGGACAGCTACCTACGAGCAGTACTTC. It is translated as CASKSLGTATYEQYF.

V usage is TRBV19 and J usage is TRBJ1-2, with D possibly matching TRBD1 (6 bases). The CDR3 totals 14 residues. With 6 bases removed from V and 0 bases from J, the gap between germline ends came to 11 bases. The germline CDR1 and CDR2 sequences are LNHDA and SQIVND (reference sequence). CDR3 sequence: CASSRQDTNYGYTF. DNA for the CDR3: TGTGCCAGTAGCCGACAGGATACTAACTATGGCTACACCTTC.

The rearrangement joins TRBV10-3 to TRBJ2-7; TRBD1 matches 9 bases. Looked up from germline, CDR1 is ENHRY and CDR2 is SYGVKD. The CDR3 has 14 amino acids. V lost 7 bases to trimming and J lost 5 bases; unmatched junction nucleotides: 9. The CDR3 region has the DNA TGTGCCATCAACACCGGGACAGGGAATAACGAGCAGTACTTC. Translation gives CAINTGTGNNEQYF.

The V call is TRBV27, the J call TRBJ2-5; TRBD2 matches 11 bases. Germline CDR1 and CDR2: MNHEY and SMNVEV (reference sequence). The ends lost 5 bases at V and 5 bases at J; junction bases unmatched: 7. The CDR3 is made up of 15 amino acids. The CDR3 reads CASSHASGGFETQYF. The DNA of the CDR3 is TGTGCCAGCAGTCATGCTAGCGGGGGGTTCGAGACCCAGTACTTC.

This clonotype was observed many times. The gene calls are TRBV5-1 and TRBJ2-6; no clear D gene. Germline V gene sequence: CDR1 SGHRS, CDR2 YFSETQ. The CDR3 extends over 19 amino acids. Trimming left V 2 bases short and J 0 bases short, with 18 bases between. CDR3 protein: CASSFFGSARSSGANVLTF. DNA of the CDR3: TGCGCCAGCAGCTTTTTTGGGTCCGCGCGGTCCTCTGGGGCCAACGTCCTGACTTTC.

This clonotype occurred many times. The CDR3 ends on some other residue instead of the conserved phenylalanine or tryptophan, so this is likely a read error. The limits of the CDR3 on the DNA are not certain, so only TCRdb's listed CDR3 is given. The V and J genes are TRBV15 and TRBJ1-4; the tabulated D call, TRBD1, remains unverified against the DNA. The CDR3 is 10 amino acids in total, end residues counted. Germline V CDR1 and CDR2: LNHNV, YYDKDF (reference sequence). CDR3 in amino acids: CATSTETGFH.

This clonotype was observed a few times. The chain recombines TRBV27 with TRBJ1-2; no definite D call. Germline loops: CDR1 MNHEY, CDR2 SMNVEV (reference sequence). V was pared by 5 bases and J by 4 bases, with 11 bases between. This CDR3 region has 13 residues. The CDR3 region is CASSTAGFYGYTF. CDR3 sequence (DNA): TGTGCCAGCAGTACAGCGGGGTTCTATGGCTACACCTTC.

This clonotype was picked up one time. The chain is built from TRBV24-1 and TRBJ2-2; D not resolved. Trimming removed 7 bases at V and 6 bases at J, with 11 bases between. Germline V CDR1 and CDR2: KGHDR, SFDVKD. The CDR3 runs to 13 residues. The CDR3, as DNA: TGTGCCACCAGCCGGTCGGGCTCCGGGGAGCTGTTTTTT. Its translation is CATSRSGSGELFF.

This chain links TRBV7-2 with TRBJ1-2; weak D call: TRBD1 (5 bases). V was clipped by 1 base and J by 3 bases, with 12 bases between them. CDR1 and CDR2 (germline): SGHTA, FQGNSA. The CDR3 contains 15 residues. The CDR3 loop reads CASSLVAGGDYGYTF. CDR3 coding DNA: TGTGCCAGCAGCTTAGTCGCGGGGGGGGACTATGGCTACACCTTC.